This T cell receptor (beta chain) appears in the sequencing data of a study of regulatory T cells in long-lasting Graves disease (dated by TCRdb to about 2021). Study-wide context: To count as having persistent Graves' disease, a patient had to have received antithyroid drug treatment for over 5 years with TSH receptor autoantibodies remaining persistently positive. This study used TCR sequencing and RNA sequencing of peripheral blood to compare persistent Graves' disease patients against newly diagnosed Graves' disease patients. The study was registered as a clinical trial and conducted in China. A total of 33 samples underwent TCR sequencing: around 13 from persistent and 20 from newly diagnosed Graves' disease patients. In the clinical cohort, patients with persistent Graves' disease had used antithyroid drugs for an average of around ten years. The research as a whole found: Persistent Graves' disease patients showed lower TCR Shannon entropy and fewer highly expanded clones than newly diagnosed patients, suggesting clonal expansion. Sequencing and analysis were limited to the TCR beta chain. As a limitation, the authors acknowledged that the small sample size may reduce accuracy. Only peripheral blood was studied, because thyroid tissue, the primary lesion, was inaccessible. More public clonotypes were shared among persistent patients (fewer than 3,000) than among newly diagnosed patients (more than 950).

Receptor amplification or capture employed multiplex PCR. Sequencing was carried out with an Illumina HiSeq 4000. TCR beta libraries were built with iRepertoire HTBI primers and Arm-PCR amplification of CDR3 regions. Gel purification was performed on PCR products prior to sequencing. The paper's data handling went like this. Gene usage analysis of CDR3 amino acid clonotypes relied on the approximately 68 TRBV and 14 TRBJ segments identified across samples. Filtered high-quality paired reads were merged into contigs using COPE and FqMerger. Contigs were aligned with BLAST to IMGT TRBV, TRBD and TRBJ reference genes, and CDR3 was defined per IMGT. Any clonotype with a frequency above 0.1% was counted as a highly expanded clone. Shannon entropy served as the measure of repertoire diversity, while the Gini coefficient captured V-J evenness. A clonotype found in more than one individual was treated as public. TCRdb reran the public reads through fastp at Q25 and MiXCR, keeping productive beta chains. Each record represents a unique CDR3 protein, reported with the most common genes and DNA among its rows. TCRdb, rather than the study authors, made the V and J calls. This sample holds around 450,000 distinct CDR3 sequences; 20% to 25% were observed only once. The ten most abundant clones make up roughly 6.9% of the sample.

Explained via the paper, the time point label denotes: persistent/refractory GD, antithyroid drugs over 5 years with positive TRAb. For both TCR sequencing and RNA sequencing, RNA was extracted from PBMCs in TRIzol. The diagnosis of Graves' disease was made according to American Thyroid Association guidelines. Patients were recruited from an endocrinology department in Xi'an, China. From each patient, approximately 9 milliliters of peripheral blood was collected into an EDTA anticoagulant tube. Ficoll Paque Plus density gradient separation was used to isolate PBMCs, and no further T cell sorting was done. An Agilent 2100 Bioanalyzer and agarose gel were used to check RNA quality, and a NanoDrop 2000 was used to measure RNA concentration. Details on this clonotype: Its antigen specificity is not known. No much larger clone is present one base from it, and per-base qualities are unavailable.

The input for sequencing was peripheral blood mononuclear cells (PBMCs), taken when the disease was refractory, from a patient treated with antithyroid drugs. The source of this sequence is a female donor with Graves disease.

The CDR3 reads CSAGPRGTGSYGQPQHF. At the DNA level, the sequence is TGCAGTGCTGGTCCTAGGGGGACAGGGAGCTACGGGCAGCCCCAGCATTTT. The sequence joins TRBV20-1 to TRBJ1-5; TRBD1 matches 9 bases in the middle. Germline trimming: 5 bases from V, 7 bases from J; junction bases outside gene matches: 18. Including cysteine and phenylalanine, the CDR3 has 17 amino acids. The sequence is cut down to CDR3 DNA, 51 bases in frame from base 1. From the germline V gene (reference sequence), CDR1 is DFQATT and CDR2 is SNEGSKA.